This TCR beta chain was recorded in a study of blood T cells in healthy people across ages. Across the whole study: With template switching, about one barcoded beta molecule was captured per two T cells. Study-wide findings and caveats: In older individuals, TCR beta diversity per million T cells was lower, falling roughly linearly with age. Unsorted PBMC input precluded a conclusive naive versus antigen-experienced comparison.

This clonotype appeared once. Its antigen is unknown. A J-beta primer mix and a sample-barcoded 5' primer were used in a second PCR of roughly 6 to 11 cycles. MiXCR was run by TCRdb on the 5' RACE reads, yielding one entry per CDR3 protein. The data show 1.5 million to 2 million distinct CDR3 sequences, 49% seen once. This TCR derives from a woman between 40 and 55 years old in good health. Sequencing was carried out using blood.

The CDR3 sequence is CASSVKAGGIQETQYF. The DNA of the CDR3 is TGTGCCAGCAGCGTGAAAGCGGGGGGGATTCAAGAGACCCAGTACTTC. This chain uses TRBV9 with TRBJ2-5; 10 bases line up with TRBD2. Germline lookup yields CDR1 SGDLS and CDR2 YYNGEE. This CDR3 has 16 residues. V dropped 2 bases and J dropped 2; count of bases not matched to a gene: 6.